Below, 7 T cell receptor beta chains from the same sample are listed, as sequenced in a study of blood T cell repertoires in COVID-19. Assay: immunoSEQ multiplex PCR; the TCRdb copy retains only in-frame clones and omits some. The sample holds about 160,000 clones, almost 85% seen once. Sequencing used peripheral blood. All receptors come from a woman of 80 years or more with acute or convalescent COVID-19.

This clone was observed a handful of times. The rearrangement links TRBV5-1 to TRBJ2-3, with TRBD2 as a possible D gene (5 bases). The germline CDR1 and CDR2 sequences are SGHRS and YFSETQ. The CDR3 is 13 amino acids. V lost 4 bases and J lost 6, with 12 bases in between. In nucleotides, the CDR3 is TGCGCCAGCAGCCCCGGGGAAGGGGATACGCAGTATTTT. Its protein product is CASSPGEGDTQYF.

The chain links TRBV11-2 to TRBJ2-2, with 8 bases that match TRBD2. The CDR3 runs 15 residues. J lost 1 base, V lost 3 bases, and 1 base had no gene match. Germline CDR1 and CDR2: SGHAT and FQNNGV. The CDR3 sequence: CASSFSGKNTGELFF. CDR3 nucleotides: TGTGCCAGCAGCTTTAGCGGGAAGAACACCGGGGAGCTGTTTTTT. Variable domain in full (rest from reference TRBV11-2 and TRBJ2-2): EAGVAQSPRYKIIEKRQSVAFWCNPISGHATLYWYQQILGQGPKLLIQFQNNGVVDDSQLPKDRFSAERLKGVDSTLKIQPAKLEDSAVYLCASSFSGKNTGELFFGEGSRLTVL.

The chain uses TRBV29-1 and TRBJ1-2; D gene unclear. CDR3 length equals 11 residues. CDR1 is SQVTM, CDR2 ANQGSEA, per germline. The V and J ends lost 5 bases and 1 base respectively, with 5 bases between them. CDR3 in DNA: TGCAGCGTTCGGTTTAACTATGGCTACACCTTC. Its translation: CSVRFNYGYTF.

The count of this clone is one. The CDR3 spells CASSHSGSAHGEQYF. CDR3 sequence (DNA): TGTGCCAGCAGCCATAGCGGGAGTGCGCATGGAGAGCAGTACTTC. V gene TRBV3-1 (or the pseudogene TRBV3-2) combines with J gene TRBJ2-7; 9 nucleotides agree with TRBD2. CDR3 length: 15 residues. V was pared by 3 bases and J by 7 bases, with 10 bases of the junction left unmatched. CDR1 and CDR2 from the germline V gene are LGHDT and YNNKEL (reference sequence).

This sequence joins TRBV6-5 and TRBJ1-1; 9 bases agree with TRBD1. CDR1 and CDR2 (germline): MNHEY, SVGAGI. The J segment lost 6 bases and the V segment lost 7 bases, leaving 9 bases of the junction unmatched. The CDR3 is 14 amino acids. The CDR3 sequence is CASTSDRGGPEAFF. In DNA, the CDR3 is TGTGCCAGCACCTCGGACAGGGGAGGCCCTGAAGCTTTCTTT.

DNA for the CDR3: TGTGCCAGCAGCTCCATCTACAGGGGCTACGAGCAGTACTTC. Translating gives CASSSIYRGYEQYF. The rearrangement links TRBV7-8 to TRBJ2-7, with 7 bases lining up with TRBD1. The germline CDR1 and CDR2 sequences are SGHVS and FQNEAQ. The V gene end was trimmed by 4 bases and the J gene end by 3 bases; junction bases not matched to a gene: 6. The CDR3 is 14 amino acids.

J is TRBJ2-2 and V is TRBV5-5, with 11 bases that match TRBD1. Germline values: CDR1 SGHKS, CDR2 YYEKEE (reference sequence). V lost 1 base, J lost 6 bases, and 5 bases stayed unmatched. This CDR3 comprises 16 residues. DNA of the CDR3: TGTGCCAGCAGCTTGAGTGGACAGGGGGCATCCGGGGAGCTGTTTTTT. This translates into CASSLSGQGASGELFF.